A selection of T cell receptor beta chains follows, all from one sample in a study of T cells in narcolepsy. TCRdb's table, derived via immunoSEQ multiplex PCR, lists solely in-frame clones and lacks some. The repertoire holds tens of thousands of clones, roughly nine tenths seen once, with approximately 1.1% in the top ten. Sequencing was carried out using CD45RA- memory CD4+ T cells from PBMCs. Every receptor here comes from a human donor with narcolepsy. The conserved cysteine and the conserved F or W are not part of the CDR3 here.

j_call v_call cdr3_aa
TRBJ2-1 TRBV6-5 ASRRGLANNEQF
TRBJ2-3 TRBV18 ASSPRAGSTDTQY
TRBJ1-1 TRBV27 ASSLWGVDTEAF
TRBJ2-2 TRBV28 ASSILKGTGELF
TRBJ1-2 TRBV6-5 ASSGTTANYGYT
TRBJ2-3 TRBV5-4 ASSLWLAGISDTQY
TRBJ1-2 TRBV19 ATTPGQGSYGYT
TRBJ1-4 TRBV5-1 ASSSQGSTLPREKLF
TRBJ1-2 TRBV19 ASSIPGQNNYGYT
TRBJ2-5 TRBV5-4 ASSGGQPIKGETQY
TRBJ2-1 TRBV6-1 ASSDRGQGHNEQF
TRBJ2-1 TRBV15 ATSRSSGSYNEQF
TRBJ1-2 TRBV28 ASRGEGYGYT
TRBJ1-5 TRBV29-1 SSRQGDQPQH
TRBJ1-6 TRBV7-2 ASSLAGGWSPLH
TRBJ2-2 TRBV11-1 ASSLTKRGGVVTGELF
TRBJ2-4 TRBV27 ASSYRASGVVY
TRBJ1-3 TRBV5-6 ASSLQLQRSSGNTIY
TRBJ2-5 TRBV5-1 ASSSGASQGETQY
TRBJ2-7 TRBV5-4 ASSLGTNSEQY
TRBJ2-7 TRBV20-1 SARSSGEQY
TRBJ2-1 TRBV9 ASSVDGVNYNEQF
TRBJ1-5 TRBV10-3 AISVDSYNQPQH
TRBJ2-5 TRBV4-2 ASSQDRAQETQY
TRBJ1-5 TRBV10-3 AISETGNQPQH
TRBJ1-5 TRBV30 ACSTGTSQPQH
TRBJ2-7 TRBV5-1 ASSVGYGYSYEQY
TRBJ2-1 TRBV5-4 ASSLVRGSYNEQF
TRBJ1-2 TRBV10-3 AISSHGNYGYT
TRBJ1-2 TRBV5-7 ASSLPPRRTNYGYT
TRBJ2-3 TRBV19 ASSMGGLETQY
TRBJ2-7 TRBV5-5 ASSPGALRGEQY
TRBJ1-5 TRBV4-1 ASSQDGGVGNQPQH
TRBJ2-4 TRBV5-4 ASSVGSVQY
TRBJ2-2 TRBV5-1 ASSATSGETGELF
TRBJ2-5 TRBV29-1 SGAGGGLSETQY
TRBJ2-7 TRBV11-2 ASSLRQGAYEQY
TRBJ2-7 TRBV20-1 SASGPYEQY
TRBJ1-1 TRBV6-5 ASRRGSLNTEAF
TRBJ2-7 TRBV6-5 QLREQY
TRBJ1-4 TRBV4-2 ASSPGPSTGDEKLF